The 2 T cell receptor beta chains reported below all come from one sample, sequenced in a study of cytomegalovirus exposure and HLA in healthy donors. PCR primers comprised 60 Vbeta and 13 Jbeta primers. Libraries were prepared by immunoSEQ multiplex PCR; TCRdb keeps only in-frame clonotypes and omits some of them. Of fewer than 200,000 clones listed, approximately 70% were seen once; the top ten hold over 6%. Material for sequencing was PBMCs. Every receptor here comes from a man aged 35-49 years in good health and CMV-seropositive.

The chain joins TRBV9 to TRBJ2-3; a weak D match, TRBD2 (5 bases). The CDR3 runs to 14 residues. The V and J ends lost 2 bases and 6 bases respectively, with 13 bases between them. Germline V lookup: CDR1 SGDLS, CDR2 YYNGEE. The CDR3 protein is CASSVSGSWDTQYF. In DNA form, the CDR3 reads TGTGCCAGCAGCGTGTCGGGGAGTTGGGATACGCAGTATTTT.

The rearrangement uses TRBV9 and TRBJ2-1; 8 bases match TRBD1. Germline CDR1 is SGDLS and CDR2 is YYNGEE. CDR3 length: 16 amino acids. J was trimmed by 1 base and V by 3 bases; bases with no gene match: 6. This CDR3 reads CASSAPRQGSYNEQFF. The CDR3 nucleotides are TGTGCCAGCAGCGCCCCCCGACAGGGGTCCTACAATGAGCAGTTCTTC.